This T cell receptor beta chain comes out of a study of technical replicates of blood from four donors. Data came from immunoSEQ multiplex PCR; TCRdb stores just in-frame clones and leaves some out. This sample has about 12,000 clones; approximately 93% occur once, and the top ten carry about 7.1%. The CDR3 has 15 residues. The ends lost 5 bases at V and 4 bases at J; junction bases unmatched: 5. Germline V gene data show CDR1 as PRHDT and CDR2 as FYEKMQ (reference sequence). This receptor was taken from a human donor in good health. This chain joins TRBV13 and TRBJ2-7; 13 positions agree with TRBD2. Sequences were obtained from PBMCs. The CDR3 region is CASSIGLAGVYEQYF. The DNA for the CDR3 is TGTGCCAGCAGCATCGGACTAGCGGGAGTTTACGAGCAGTACTTC. The full variable domain, rest sourced from reference TRBV13 and TRBJ2-7, is AAGVIQSPRHLIKEKRETATLKCYPIPRHDTVYWYQQGPGQDPQFLISFYEKMQSDKGSIPDRFSAQQFSDYHSELNMSSLELGDSALYFCASSIGLAGVYEQYFGPGTRLTVT.